This entry is about one T cell receptor beta chain. Its matching antigen is unknown. As it was prepared, the TCRbeta library received unique molecular identifiers. TCRdb recomputed calls from the PCR reads with MiXCR, one row per CDR3 protein. There are just over 950,000 distinct CDR3 sequences in the sample; about 29% occur only once, and around 30% lies in the top ten. The CDR3 consists of 13 residues. V was clipped by 6 bases and J by 6 bases; unmatched bases: 8. CDR1 and CDR2 from the germline V gene are DFQATT and SNEGSKA (reference sequence). The sample originates from a study of T-cell reconstitution after alpha-beta-depleted transplantation in children. Study findings and constraints: At the one-year point after transplant, T-cell counts and TCRbeta diversity were found to come mostly from T cells that had been newly produced.

The J gene is TRBJ1-1, the V gene TRBV20-1; 9 bases are shared with TRBD1. Sequencing was performed on PBMCs, mostly from graft donor cells, taken 360 days after TCRalphabeta/CD19-depleted stem cell transplant. The source of this sequence is a boy younger than two who had a stem cell transplant for SCID, so the T cells may come from the graft donor. CDR3 nucleotide sequence: TGCAGTGCCCTGGGACAGGGTGATGCTGAAGCTTTCTTT. Protein: CSALGQGDAEAFF.